The source of this TCR beta chain is a study of shared T cell receptors in the human thymus. V shed 3 bases and J shed 0 bases, with 9 bases lying between them. The germline V gene encodes CDR1 SGHNT and CDR2 YENEEA. The CDR3 loop spans 15 amino acids. Here immunoSEQ multiplex PCR was the method, and the copy in TCRdb shows in-frame clones only, minus some. The sample includes hundreds of thousands of clones, more than 75% of them seen just once. These data were also filed under a second study, of human thymus T cells. That source adds: Serving as donors were healthy Finnish infants, each of whom was having open corrective surgery for congenital heart defects. Resected material from corrective heart surgery provided the thymus tissue analysed. Thymic and blood repertoires seemed to show skewed V and J gene use. Unrelated individuals reportedly shared highly overlapping thymic TCR repertoires.

The receptor was derived from a boy in the first two years of life with a congenital heart defect. V is TRBV11-3 and J is TRBJ2-1; a weak D match, TRBD2 (6 bases). The sample comprised thymocytes. As DNA, the CDR3 is TGTGCCAGCAGCTTTGGGAGGAACTCCTACAATGAGCAGTTCTTC. Its protein product is CASSFGRNSYNEQFF.